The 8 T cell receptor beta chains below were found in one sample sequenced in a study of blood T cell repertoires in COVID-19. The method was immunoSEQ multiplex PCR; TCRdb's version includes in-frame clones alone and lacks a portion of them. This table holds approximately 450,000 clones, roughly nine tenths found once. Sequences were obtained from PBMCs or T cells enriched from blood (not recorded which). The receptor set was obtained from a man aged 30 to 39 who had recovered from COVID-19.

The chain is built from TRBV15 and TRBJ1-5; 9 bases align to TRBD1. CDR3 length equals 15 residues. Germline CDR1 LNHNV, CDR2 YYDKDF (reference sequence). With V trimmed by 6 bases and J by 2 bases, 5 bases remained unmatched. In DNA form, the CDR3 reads TGTGCCACCAGAGAAAGGACAGGGGGCAATCAGCCCCAGCATTTT. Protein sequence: CATRERTGGNQPQHF.

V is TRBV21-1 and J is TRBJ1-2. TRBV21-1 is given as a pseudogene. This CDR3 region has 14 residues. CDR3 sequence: CASSKGKGSYGYTF. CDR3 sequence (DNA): TGTGCCAGCAGCAAAGGCAAAGGGAGCTATGGCTACACCTTC.

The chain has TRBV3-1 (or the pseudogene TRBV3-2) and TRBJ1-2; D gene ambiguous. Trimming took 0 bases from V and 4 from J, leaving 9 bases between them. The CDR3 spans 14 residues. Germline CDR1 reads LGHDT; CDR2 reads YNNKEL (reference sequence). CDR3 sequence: CASSQDLGAYGYTF. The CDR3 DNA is TGTGCCAGCAGCCAAGACCTGGGAGCCTATGGCTACACCTTC.

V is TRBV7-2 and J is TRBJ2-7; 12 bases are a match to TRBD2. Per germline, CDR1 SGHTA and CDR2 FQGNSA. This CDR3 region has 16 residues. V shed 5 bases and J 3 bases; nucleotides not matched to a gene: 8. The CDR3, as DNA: TGTGCCAGCAGCCCTCCTAGCGGGAGGGCCGTCTACGAGCAGTACTTC. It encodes CASSPPSGRAVYEQYF.

DNA of the CDR3: TGTGCCTGGAGTGTACGCCAAGGGACTAGCGGGAGAGCTGTTAGGGCCGGGGAGCTGTTTTTT. Translation: CAWSVRQGTSGRAVRAGELFF. V gene TRBV30 combines with J gene TRBJ2-2, with 14 nucleotides matching TRBD2. The CDR3 runs to 21 residues. CDR1 is GTSNPN and CDR2 is SVGIG in the germline V gene (reference sequence). V shed 0 bases and J 6 bases; nucleotides not matched to a gene: 18.

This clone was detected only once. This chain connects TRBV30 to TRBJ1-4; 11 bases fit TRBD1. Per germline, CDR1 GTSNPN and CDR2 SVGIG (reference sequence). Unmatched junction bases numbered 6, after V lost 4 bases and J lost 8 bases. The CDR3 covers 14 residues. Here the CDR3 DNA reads TGTGCCTGGATGGACAGGGGGCCGGGAGAAAAACTGTTTTTT. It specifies CAWMDRGPGEKLFF. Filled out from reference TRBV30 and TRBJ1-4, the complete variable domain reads SQTIHQWPATLVQPVGSPLSLECTVEGTSNPNLYWYRQAAGRGLQLLFYSVGIGQISSEVPQNLSASRPQDRQFILSSKKLLLSDSGFYLCAWMDRGPGEKLFFGSGTQLSVL.

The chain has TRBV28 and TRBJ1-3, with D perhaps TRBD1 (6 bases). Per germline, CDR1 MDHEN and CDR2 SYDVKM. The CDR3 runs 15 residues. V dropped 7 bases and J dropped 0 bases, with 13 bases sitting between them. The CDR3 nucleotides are TGTGCCAGCACAAGGGGGGGATACTCTGGAAACACCATATATTTT. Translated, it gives CASTRGGYSGNTIYF.

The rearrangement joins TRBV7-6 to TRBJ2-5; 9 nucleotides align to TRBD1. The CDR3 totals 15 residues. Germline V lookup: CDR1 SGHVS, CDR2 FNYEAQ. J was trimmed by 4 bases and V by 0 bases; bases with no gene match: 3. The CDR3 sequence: CASSLATGGLETQYF. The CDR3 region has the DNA TGTGCCAGCAGCTTAGCCACAGGGGGCCTAGAGACCCAGTACTTC.